This T cell receptor (beta chain) was found in a study of T-cell reconstitution after alpha-beta-depleted transplantation in children. A library of TCRbeta sequences, prepared with unique molecular identifiers, was generated. TCRdb redid the calling of the PCR reads with MiXCR, one entry per CDR3 protein. Of 550,000 to 600,000 distinct CDR3 sequences listed, approximately 22% are singletons. Whole-study results and caveats: T-cell numbers and diversity, one year after transplant, stemmed largely from T cells that were newly produced.

Germline-derived CDR1 and CDR2 are SEHNR and FQNEAQ (reference sequence). CDR3 length: 15 amino acids. V gave up 2 bases and J gave up 2 bases, with 10 bases separating them. For this clonotype: What it binds is not known.

The source is a boy younger than two who had a stem cell transplant for acute myeloid leukemia, so the T cells may come from the graft donor. The sample consisted of PBMCs, mostly from graft donor cells, taken 360 days after TCRalphabeta/CD19-depleted stem cell transplant. The J gene is TRBJ2-1, the V gene TRBV7-9, with D uncertain. The CDR3 region is CASSLKASAYNEQFF. CDR3 DNA sequence: TGTGCCAGCAGCTTAAAGGCGTCCGCCTACAATGAGCAGTTCTTC.